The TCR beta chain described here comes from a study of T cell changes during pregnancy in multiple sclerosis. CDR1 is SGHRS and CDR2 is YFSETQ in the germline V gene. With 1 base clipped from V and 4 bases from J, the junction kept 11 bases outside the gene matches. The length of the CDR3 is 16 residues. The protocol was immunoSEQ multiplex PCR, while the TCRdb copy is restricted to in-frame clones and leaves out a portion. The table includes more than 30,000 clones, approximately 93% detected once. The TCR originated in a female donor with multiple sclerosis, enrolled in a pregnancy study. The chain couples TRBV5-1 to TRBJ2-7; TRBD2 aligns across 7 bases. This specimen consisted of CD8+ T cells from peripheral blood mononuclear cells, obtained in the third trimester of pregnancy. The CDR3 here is CASSLPREVWSYEQYF. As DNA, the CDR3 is TGCGCCAGCAGCTTGCCCCGGGAGGTTTGGTCGTACGAGCAGTACTTC.